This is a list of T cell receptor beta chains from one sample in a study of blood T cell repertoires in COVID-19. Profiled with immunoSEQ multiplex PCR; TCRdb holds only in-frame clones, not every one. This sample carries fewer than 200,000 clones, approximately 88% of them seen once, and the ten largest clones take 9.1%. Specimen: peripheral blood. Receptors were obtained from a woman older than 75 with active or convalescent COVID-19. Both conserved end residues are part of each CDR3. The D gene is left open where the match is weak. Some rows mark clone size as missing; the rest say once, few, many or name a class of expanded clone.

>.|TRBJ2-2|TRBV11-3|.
TGTGCCAGCAGCCCCAGGGGGAACACCGGGGAGCTGTTTTTT
CASSPRGNTGELFF
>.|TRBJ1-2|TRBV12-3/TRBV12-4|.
TGTGCCAGCAGAAGGACAGAAGATGGCTACACCTTC
CASRRTEDGYTF
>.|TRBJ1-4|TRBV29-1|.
TGCAGCGTCCTTGAGGTTGGCGGGAAACTGTTTTTT
CSVLEVGGKLFF
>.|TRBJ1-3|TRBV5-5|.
TGTGCCAGCAGCTTGGCGGTAGCTGGAAACACCATATATTTT
CASSLAVAGNTIYF
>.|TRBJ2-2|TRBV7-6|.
TGTGCCAGCAGCCGCGAGGGGGGGCTAACCGGGGAGCTGTTTTTT
CASSREGGLTGELFF
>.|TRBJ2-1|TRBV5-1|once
TGCGCCAGCAGGACTACCAGCTCCTACAATGAGCAGTTCTTC
CASRTTSSYNEQFF
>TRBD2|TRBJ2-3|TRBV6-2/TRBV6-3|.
TGTGCCAGCAGTTCACTAGCGGGGAATACGCAGTATTTT
CASSSLAGNTQYF
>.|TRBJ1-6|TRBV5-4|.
TGTGCCAGCAGAAAAAGCGGACTAAATAATTCACCCCTCCACTTT
CASRKSGLNNSPLHF
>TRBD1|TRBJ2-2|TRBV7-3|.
TGTGCCAGCAGCTTACAGGGGGCCGGGGAGCTGTTTTTT
CASSLQGAGELFF
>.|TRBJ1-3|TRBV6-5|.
TGTGCCAGCAGTTCCGGACAAAATGTGAACACCATATATTTT
CASSSGQNVNTIYF
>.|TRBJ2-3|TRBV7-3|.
TGTGCCAGCAGCCGGAGCGGTTCCTCTAGCACAGATACGCAGTATTTT
CASSRSGSSSTDTQYF
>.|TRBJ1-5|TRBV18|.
TGTGCCAGCTCACCACCGGGGGCGGGCAATCAGCCCCAGCATTTT
CASSPPGAGNQPQHF
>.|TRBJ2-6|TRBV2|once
TGTGCCAGCAGATCGACAGGTATCTCTGGGGCCAACGTCCTGACTTTC
CASRSTGISGANVLTF
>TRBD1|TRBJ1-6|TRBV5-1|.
TGCGCCAGCAGCCGGGTAAAAGACGGGACAGGAGGACTTTCACCCCTCCACTTT
CASSRVKDGTGGLSPLHF
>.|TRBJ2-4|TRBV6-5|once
TGTGCCAGCAGTTACGGGAGTGAGGCCAAAAACATTCAGTACTTC
CASSYGSEAKNIQYF
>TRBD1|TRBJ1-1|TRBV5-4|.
TGTGCCAGCAGCCGACAGGGTGAATGGAACACTGAAGCTTTCTTT
CASSRQGEWNTEAFF
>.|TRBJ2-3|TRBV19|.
TGTGCCAGTAGTTCAGGGGCAGATACGCAGTATTTT
CASSSGADTQYF
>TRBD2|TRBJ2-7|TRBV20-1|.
TGCAGTGCTAGTGGCGGGGGACCCTACGAGCAGTACTTC
CSASGGGPYEQYF
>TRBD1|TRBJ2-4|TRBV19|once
TGTGCCAGTAGTTTACAGGGGGCCAAAAACATTCAGTACTTC
CASSLQGAKNIQYF
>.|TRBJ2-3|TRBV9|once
TGTGCCAGCAGCCCAGGGGTGGATACGCAGTATTTT
CASSPGVDTQYF
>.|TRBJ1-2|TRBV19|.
TGTGCCAGTAGTATAGTCGAAGGGGGCTATGGCTACACCTTC
CASSIVEGGYGYTF
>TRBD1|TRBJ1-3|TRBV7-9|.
TGTGCCAGCAGCTCCCAGACAGGGGGCGTTTCTGGAAACACCATATATTTT
CASSSQTGGVSGNTIYF
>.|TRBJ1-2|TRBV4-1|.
TGCGCCAGCAGCCACCCAGGGGCCTCTAACTATGGCTACACCTTC
CASSHPGASNYGYTF
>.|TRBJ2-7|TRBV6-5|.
TGTGCCAGCAGTTACTCCGCCACCCTACGCCTCTACGAGCAGTACTTC
CASSYSATLRLYEQYF
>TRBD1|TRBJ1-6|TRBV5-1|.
TGCGCCAGCAGCAAGGGACAGGGGAAGGACTCACCCCTCCACTTT
CASSKGQGKDSPLHF
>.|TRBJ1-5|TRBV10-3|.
TGTGCCATCAGTTCAGAGGCCGGGGGCAATCAGCCCCAGCATTTT
CAISSEAGGNQPQHF
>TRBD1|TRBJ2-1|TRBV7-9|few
TGTGCCAGCAGCCTACTTACCGGGACAGGGGCCAATGAGCAGTTCTTC
CASSLLTGTGANEQFF